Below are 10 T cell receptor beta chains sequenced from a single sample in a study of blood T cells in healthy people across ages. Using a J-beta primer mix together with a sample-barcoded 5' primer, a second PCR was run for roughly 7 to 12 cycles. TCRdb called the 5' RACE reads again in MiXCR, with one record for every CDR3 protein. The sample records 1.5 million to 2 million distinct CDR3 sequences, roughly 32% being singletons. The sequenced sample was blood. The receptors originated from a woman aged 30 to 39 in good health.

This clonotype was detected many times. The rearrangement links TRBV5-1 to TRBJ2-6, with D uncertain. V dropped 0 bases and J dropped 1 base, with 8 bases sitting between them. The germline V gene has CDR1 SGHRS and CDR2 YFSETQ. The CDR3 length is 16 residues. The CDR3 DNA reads TGCGCCAGCAGCTTGGGGCAGGCGTCTGGGGCCAACGTCCTGACTTTC. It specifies CASSLGQASGANVLTF. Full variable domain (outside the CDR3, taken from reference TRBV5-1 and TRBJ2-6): KAGVTQTPRYLIKTRGQQVTLSCSPISGHRSVSWYQQTPGQGLQFLFEYFSETQRNKGNFPGRFSGRQFSNSRSEMNVSTLELGDSALYLCASSLGQASGANVLTFGAGSRLTVL.

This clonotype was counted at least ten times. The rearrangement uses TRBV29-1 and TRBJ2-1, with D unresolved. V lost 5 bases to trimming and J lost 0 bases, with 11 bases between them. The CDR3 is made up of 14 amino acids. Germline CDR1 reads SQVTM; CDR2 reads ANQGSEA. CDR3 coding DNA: TGCAGCGTTTTCCGGCCGAGCTCCTACAATGAGCAGTTCTTC. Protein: CSVFRPSSYNEQFF.

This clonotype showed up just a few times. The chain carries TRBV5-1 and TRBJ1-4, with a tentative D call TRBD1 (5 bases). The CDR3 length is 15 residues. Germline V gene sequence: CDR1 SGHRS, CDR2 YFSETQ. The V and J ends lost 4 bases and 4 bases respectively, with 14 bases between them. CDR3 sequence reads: CASSPGGGDNEKLFF. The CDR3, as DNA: TGCGCCAGCAGCCCCGGTGGGGGGGATAATGAAAAACTGTTTTTT.

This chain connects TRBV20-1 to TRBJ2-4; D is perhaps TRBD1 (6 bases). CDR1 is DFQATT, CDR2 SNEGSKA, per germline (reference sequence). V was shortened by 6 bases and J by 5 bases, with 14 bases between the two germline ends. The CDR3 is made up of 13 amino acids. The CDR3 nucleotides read TGCAGTGCCCTAACAGGGCGCGAAAACATTCAGTACTTC. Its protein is CSALTGRENIQYF.

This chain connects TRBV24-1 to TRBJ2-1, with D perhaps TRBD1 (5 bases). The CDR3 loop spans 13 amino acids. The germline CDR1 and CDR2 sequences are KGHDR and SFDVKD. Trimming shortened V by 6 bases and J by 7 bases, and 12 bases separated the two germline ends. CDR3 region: CATSPRAGNEQFF. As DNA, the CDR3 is TGTGCCACCAGTCCCAGGGCCGGGAATGAGCAGTTCTTC.

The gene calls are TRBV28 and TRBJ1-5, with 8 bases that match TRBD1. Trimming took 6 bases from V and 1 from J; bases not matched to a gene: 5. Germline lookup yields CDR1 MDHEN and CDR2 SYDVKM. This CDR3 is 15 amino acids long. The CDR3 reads CASSRYRGSNQPQHF. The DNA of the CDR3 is TGTGCCAGCAGCAGATACAGGGGGAGCAATCAGCCCCAGCATTTT.

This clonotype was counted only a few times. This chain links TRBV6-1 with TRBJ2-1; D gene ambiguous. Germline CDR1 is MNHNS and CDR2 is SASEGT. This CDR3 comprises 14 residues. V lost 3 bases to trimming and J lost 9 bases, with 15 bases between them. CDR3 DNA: TGTGCCAGCAGTGATCAGCCTTGGGTAGTTGAGCAGTTCTTC. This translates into CASSDQPWVVEQFF.

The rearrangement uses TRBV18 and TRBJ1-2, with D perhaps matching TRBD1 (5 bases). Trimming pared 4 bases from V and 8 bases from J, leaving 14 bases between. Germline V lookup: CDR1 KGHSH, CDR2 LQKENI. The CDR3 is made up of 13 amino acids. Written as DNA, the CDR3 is TGTGCCAGCTCACTGTCAGGGAGGAACGGCTACACCTTC. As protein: CASSLSGRNGYTF.

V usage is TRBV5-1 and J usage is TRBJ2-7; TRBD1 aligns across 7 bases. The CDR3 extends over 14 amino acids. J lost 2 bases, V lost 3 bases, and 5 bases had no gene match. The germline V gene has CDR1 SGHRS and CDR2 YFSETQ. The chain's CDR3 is CASSWGQLPYEQYF. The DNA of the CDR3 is TGCGCCAGCAGCTGGGGACAGCTACCCTACGAGCAGTACTTC.

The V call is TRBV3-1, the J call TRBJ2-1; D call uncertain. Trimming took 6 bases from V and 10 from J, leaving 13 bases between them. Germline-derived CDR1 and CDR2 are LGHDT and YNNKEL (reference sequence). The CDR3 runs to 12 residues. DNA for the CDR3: TGTGCCAGCAGTCCTCGCCCCGCGGAGCAGTTCTTC. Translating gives CASSPRPAEQFF.